One and the same sample provided the 23 T cell receptor beta chains below, sequenced in a study of PD-1 blockade in classical Hodgkin lymphoma. Clones were sequenced by immunoSEQ multiplex PCR, and TCRdb holds only the in-frame ones, with some missing. The sample carries 37,000 or so clones, around nine tenths recorded once. Exposure to brentuximab vedotin varied, and each patient had relapsed following autologous stem cell transplantation. The material was peripheral blood mononuclear cells (PBMCs), obtained before the second cycle of nivolumab. The receptor set was obtained from a human donor with classical Hodgkin lymphoma.

The CDR3 coding sequence is TGTGCCAGAAGTCAAACAGGGAGAGGGGATCAGCCCCAGCATTTT. It translates to CARSQTGRGDQPQHF. The chain uses TRBV5-3 and TRBJ1-5, with D possibly matching TRBD1 (6 bases). TRBV5-3 is reported as an ORF; its role is uncertain. The CDR3 runs 15 residues. V gave up 5 bases and J gave up 5 bases, with 17 bases separating them.

The genes are TRBV28 and TRBJ1-2; D uncertain. Germline V gene data show CDR1 as MDHEN and CDR2 as SYDVKM. The CDR3 extends over 12 amino acids. V was clipped by 3 bases and J by 5 bases, with 7 bases between them. CDR3 sequence: CASSFRGYGYTF. The CDR3 DNA reads TGTGCCAGCAGTTTCCGGGGTTATGGCTACACCTTC.

This clone is a singleton in its sample. The chain couples TRBV27 to TRBJ1-5; D may be TRBD1 (6 bases). The ends were cut back, 8 bases at V and 6 bases at J, with 14 bases in the middle. CDR1 and CDR2 (germline): MNHEY, SMNVEV (reference sequence). The CDR3 has 13 residues. CDR3 nucleotide sequence: TGTGCCAGCGGATCAACAGGGCTTCAGCCCCAGCATTTT. Its translation: CASGSTGLQPQHF.

The chain joins TRBV27 to TRBJ2-1, with D hard to call. The V gene lost 5 bases and the J gene lost 4 bases, with 9 bases spanning the gap. The CDR3 is made up of 13 amino acids. Germline V gene data show CDR1 as MNHEY and CDR2 as SMNVEV (reference sequence). The CDR3 coding sequence is TGTGCCAGCAGTCCATATATATACAATGAGCAGTTCTTC. Protein product: CASSPYIYNEQFF.

This chain uses TRBV6-1 with TRBJ2-7; 12 bases match TRBD1. The V and J ends lost 5 bases and 4 bases, in that order; junction bases with no gene match: 6. In germline, CDR1 is MNHNS, CDR2 SASEGT. The CDR3 length is 15 residues. The CDR3 DNA reads TGTGCCAGCAGTCCGGGACAGGGGGCTTTTTACGAGCAGTACTTC. Its protein is CASSPGQGAFYEQYF.

The rearrangement links TRBV10-2 to TRBJ1-1; 7 bases agree with TRBD1. This CDR3 is 16 amino acids long. Trimming took 0 bases from V and 6 from J; bases not matched to a gene: 10. CDR1 is WSHSY and CDR2 is SAAADI in the germline V gene. The CDR3 reads CASSESPATGRAEAFF. CDR3 DNA sequence: TGCGCCAGCAGTGAGTCCCCGGCGACAGGGAGGGCTGAAGCTTTCTTT.

CDR3 nucleotides: TGCAGTGCTAGGGAGGGCTACACCTTC. Translating it yields CSAREGYTF. The chain uses TRBV20-1 and TRBJ1-2; no clear D gene. Germline-derived CDR1 and CDR2 are DFQATT and SNEGSKA (reference sequence). V dropped 3 bases and J dropped 8 bases, with 4 bases sitting between them. This CDR3 has 9 residues.

This chain links TRBV7-6 with TRBJ1-2, with a possible D match to TRBD1 (5 bases). Germline V gene sequence: CDR1 SGHVS, CDR2 FNYEAQ. The CDR3 runs 16 residues. V was cut by 5 bases and J by 0 bases, with 16 bases left in between. As DNA, the CDR3 is TGTGCCAGCAGCCCAGGGTTTCTTGGGGCTAACTATGGCTACACCTTC. Translation gives CASSPGFLGANYGYTF.

The rearrangement uses TRBV15 and TRBJ2-1, with 8 bases that match TRBD2. V trimming: 5 bases; J trimming: 5 bases; junction bases outside the gene matches: 8. Germline CDR1 and CDR2: LNHNV and YYDKDF (reference sequence). This CDR3 spans 15 amino acids. CDR3 DNA sequence: TGTGCCACCAGCCCCCAGGTAGCGGGAAACAATGAGCAGTTCTTC. It yields the protein CATSPQVAGNNEQFF.

This clone has just one count. The chain employs TRBV7-8 and TRBJ1-1; tentatively, D is TRBD1 (5 bases). Germline V gene sequence: CDR1 SGHVS, CDR2 FQNEAQ. Trimming removed 5 bases from V and 4 bases from J, with 14 bases in between. The CDR3 loop spans 14 amino acids. In DNA form, the CDR3 reads TGTGCCAGCAGCCGATGGGACCAAATCACTGAAGCTTTCTTT. Residues: CASSRWDQITEAFF.

V usage is TRBV2 and J usage is TRBJ2-1, with unresolved D. This CDR3 is 12 amino acids long. Per the germline V gene, CDR1 is SNHLY and CDR2 is FYNNEI. Trimming pared 7 bases from V and 8 bases from J, leaving 12 bases between. CDR3 in amino acids: CASTIVGDEQFF. For the CDR3, the DNA is TGTGCCAGCACCATAGTGGGCGATGAGCAGTTCTTC.

The rearrangement links TRBV6-1 to TRBJ2-5; 8 bases agree with TRBD2. After removal of 7 bases from V and 0 bases from J, the junction contained 28 bases not matched to a gene. The CDR3 totals 22 residues. Germline assignment: CDR1 MNHNS and CDR2 SASEGT. CDR3 in DNA: TGTGCCAGCACTGGAGCCTCCCTACTATCCAGCGGGAGAGGGTCGTACCAAGAGACCCAGTACTTC. This gives the protein CASTGASLLSSGRGSYQETQYF.

V and J are TRBV6-1 and TRBJ2-1, with D possibly matching TRBD2 (5 bases). The V gene lost 1 base and the J gene lost 0 bases, with 10 bases spanning the gap. The CDR3 has 16 amino acids. CDR1 MNHNS and CDR2 SASEGT come from the germline V gene. DNA for the CDR3: TGTGCCAGCAGTGAAGGGCGGGCCAGCTCCTACAATGAGCAGTTCTTC. This codes for CASSEGRASSYNEQFF.

This rearrangement joins TRBV15 to TRBJ2-1, with D perhaps matching TRBD1 or TRBD2 (6 bases each). CDR3 length: 20 amino acids. Germline loops: CDR1 LNHNV, CDR2 YYDKDF (reference sequence). V gave up 5 bases and J gave up 0 bases, with 26 bases separating them. Here the CDR3 DNA reads TGTGCCACCAGCGGAGGGGGTGCGGGCTTCCTCGGGAGCTCCTACAATGAGCAGTTCTTC. This encodes CATSGGGAGFLGSSYNEQFF.

V usage is TRBV28 and J usage is TRBJ2-1, with D possibly being TRBD2 (7 bases). The V end lost 5 bases, the J end lost 7 bases, and 12 bases lay between the germline ends. Germline CDR1 reads MDHEN; CDR2 reads SYDVKM. The CDR3 is 13 amino acids. The CDR3 loop reads CASSRGGQNEQFF. In DNA, the CDR3 is TGTGCCAGCAGTAGGGGGGGCCAGAATGAGCAGTTCTTC.

The rearrangement joins TRBV10-1 to TRBJ2-6; D not certain. The CDR3 contains 16 residues. Trimming shortened V by 5 bases and J by 5 bases, and 16 bases separated the two germline ends. Germline-derived CDR1 and CDR2 are WNHNN and SYGVQD (reference sequence). CDR3 in DNA: TGCGCCAGCAGTTTGATCGCACAAAGTCGGGCCAACGTCCTGACTTTC. Translation: CASSLIAQSRANVLTF.

CDR3: CASIGGSHNEQFF. Written as DNA, the CDR3 is TGTGCCAGCATCGGAGGGTCACACAATGAGCAGTTCTTC. The rearrangement links TRBV6-1 to TRBJ2-1, with D tentatively TRBD2 (6 bases). The CDR3 spans 13 residues. Germline CDR1 and CDR2: MNHNS and SASEGT. V gave up 7 bases and J gave up 5 bases, with 12 bases separating them.

The chain recombines TRBV5-4 with TRBJ2-7; D unclear. CDR1 and CDR2 (germline): SGHNT, YYREEE (reference sequence). The germline V and J ends were trimmed by 3 bases and 0 bases, with 7 bases remaining between them. The CDR3 contains 13 residues. The CDR3 loop reads CASSYWSSYEQYF. The CDR3 region has the DNA TGTGCCAGCAGCTACTGGAGCTCCTACGAGCAGTACTTC.

This chain joins TRBV2 and TRBJ1-5; the D gene is possibly TRBD1 (6 bases). V lost 8 bases and J 7 bases, leaving 15 bases between the germline ends. The CDR3 extends over 13 amino acids. Germline loops: CDR1 SNHLY, CDR2 FYNNEI. The CDR3 loop is CASSEGGGQPQHF. The DNA of the CDR3 is TGTGCCAGCTCGGAGGGGGGTGGGCAGCCCCAGCATTTT.

The chain employs TRBV28 and TRBJ1-4; D may be TRBD1 (5 bases). Trimming took 10 bases from V and 6 from J, leaving 15 bases between them. CDR3 length: 13 amino acids. Germline assignment: CDR1 MDHEN and CDR2 SYDVKM. This CDR3 reads CAIATGYYEKLFF. The DNA of the CDR3 is TGTGCCATCGCCACAGGTTACTATGAAAAACTGTTTTTT. Using reference TRBV28 and TRBJ1-4 for the parts outside the CDR3, the full variable domain is DVKVTQSSRYLVKRTGEKVFLECVQDMDHENMFWYRQDPGLGLRLIYFSYDVKMKEKGDIPEGYSVSREKKERFSLILESASTNQTSMYLCAIATGYYEKLFFGSGTQLSVL.

The count of this clone is one. V gene TRBV5-1 combines with J gene TRBJ2-5, with 7 bases fitting TRBD1. Germline lookup yields CDR1 SGHRS and CDR2 YFSETQ. The CDR3 has 19 amino acids. V shed 4 bases and J 2 bases; nucleotides not matched to a gene: 20. CDR3 sequence reads: CASSRPDRWAHGAQETQYF. CDR3 nucleotide sequence: TGCGCCAGCAGCCGACCGGACAGGTGGGCGCACGGGGCACAAGAGACCCAGTACTTC. The full variable domain, with the rest looked up from reference TRBV5-1 and TRBJ2-5, is KAGVTQTPRYLIKTRGQQVTLSCSPISGHRSVSWYQQTPGQGLQFLFEYFSETQRNKGNFPGRFSGRQFSNSRSEMNVSTLELGDSALYLCASSRPDRWAHGAQETQYFGPGTRLLVL.

CDR3 region: CASTMGENRVSNYGYTF. The DNA of the CDR3 is TGTGCCAGCACTATGGGGGAAAACAGGGTTTCTAACTATGGCTACACCTTC. The chain employs TRBV5-4 and TRBJ1-2; D is perhaps TRBD1 (6 bases). Germline values: CDR1 SGHNT, CDR2 YYREEE (reference sequence). The CDR3 is made up of 17 amino acids. V lost 6 bases and J 0 bases, leaving 21 bases between the germline ends. The entire variable domain, with the rest obtained from reference TRBV5-4 and TRBJ1-2, is as follows: ETGVTQSPTHLIKTRGQQVTLRCSSQSGHNTVSWYQQALGQGPQFIFQYYREEENGRGNFPPRFSGLQFPNYSSELNVNALELDDSALYLCASTMGENRVSNYGYTFGSGTRLTVV.

This chain uses TRBV25-1 with TRBJ2-7, with 7 positions matching TRBD1. Germline values: CDR1 MGHDK, CDR2 SYGVNS. This CDR3 is built from 14 residues. V was clipped by 7 bases and J by 0 bases; unmatched bases: 6. The CDR3 DNA is TGTGCCAGCATGGAGACAGGGCACTCCTACGAGCAGTACTTC. Its protein product is CASMETGHSYEQYF.